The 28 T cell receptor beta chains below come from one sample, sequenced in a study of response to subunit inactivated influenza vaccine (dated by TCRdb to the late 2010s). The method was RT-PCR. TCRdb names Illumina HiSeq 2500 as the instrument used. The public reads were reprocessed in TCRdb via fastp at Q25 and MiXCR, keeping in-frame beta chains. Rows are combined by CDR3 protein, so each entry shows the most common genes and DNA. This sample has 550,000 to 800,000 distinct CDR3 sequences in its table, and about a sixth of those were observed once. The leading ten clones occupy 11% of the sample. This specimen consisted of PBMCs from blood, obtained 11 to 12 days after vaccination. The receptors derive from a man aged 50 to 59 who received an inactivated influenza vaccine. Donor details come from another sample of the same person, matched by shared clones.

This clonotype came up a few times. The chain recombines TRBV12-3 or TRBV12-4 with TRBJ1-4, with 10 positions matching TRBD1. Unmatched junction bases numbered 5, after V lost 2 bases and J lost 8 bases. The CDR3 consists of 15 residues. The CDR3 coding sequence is TGTGCCAGCAGTTTACCGGGACAGGGGTACGAAAAACTGTTTTTT. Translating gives CASSLPGQGYEKLFF.

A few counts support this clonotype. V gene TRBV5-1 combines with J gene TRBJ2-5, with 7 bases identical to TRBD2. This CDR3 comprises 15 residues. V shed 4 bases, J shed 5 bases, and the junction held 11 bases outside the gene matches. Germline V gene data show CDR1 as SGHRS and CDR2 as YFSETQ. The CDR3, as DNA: TGCGCCAGCAGCATTAGCGGGTCCCGGGGGGAGACCCAGTACTTC. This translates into CASSISGSRGETQYF.

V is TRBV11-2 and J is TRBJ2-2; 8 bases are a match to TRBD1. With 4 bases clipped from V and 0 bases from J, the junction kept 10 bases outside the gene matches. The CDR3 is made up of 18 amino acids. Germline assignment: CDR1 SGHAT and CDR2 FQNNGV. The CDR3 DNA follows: TGTGCCAGCAGCTCAATCAGGGGGCGGTTCGCGAACACCGGGGAGCTGTTTTTT. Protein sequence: CASSSIRGRFANTGELFF.

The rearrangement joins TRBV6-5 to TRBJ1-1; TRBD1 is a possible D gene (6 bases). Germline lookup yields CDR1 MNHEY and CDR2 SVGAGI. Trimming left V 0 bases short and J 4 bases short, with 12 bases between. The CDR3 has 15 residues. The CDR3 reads CASSYSQGPGTEAFF. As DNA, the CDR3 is TGTGCCAGCAGTTACTCTCAGGGGCCCGGCACTGAAGCTTTCTTT.

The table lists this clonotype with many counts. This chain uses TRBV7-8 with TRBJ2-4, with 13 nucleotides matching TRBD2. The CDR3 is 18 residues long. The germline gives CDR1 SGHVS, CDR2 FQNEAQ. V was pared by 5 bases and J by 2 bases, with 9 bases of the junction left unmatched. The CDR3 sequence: CASSPGKLAGGPKNIQYF. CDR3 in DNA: TGTGCCAGCAGCCCTGGGAAACTAGCGGGAGGGCCCAAAAACATTCAGTACTTC.

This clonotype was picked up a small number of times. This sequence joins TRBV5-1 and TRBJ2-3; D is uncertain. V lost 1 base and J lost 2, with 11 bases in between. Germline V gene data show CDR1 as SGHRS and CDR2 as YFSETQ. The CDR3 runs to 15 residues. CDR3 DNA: TGCGCCAGCAGCTTGAGTCCCGGAACCACAGATACGCAGTATTTT. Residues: CASSLSPGTTDTQYF. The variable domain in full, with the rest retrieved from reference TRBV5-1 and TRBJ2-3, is KAGVTQTPRYLIKTRGQQVTLSCSPISGHRSVSWYQQTPGQGLQFLFEYFSETQRNKGNFPGRFSGRQFSNSRSEMNVSTLELGDSALYLCASSLSPGTTDTQYFGPGTRLTVL.

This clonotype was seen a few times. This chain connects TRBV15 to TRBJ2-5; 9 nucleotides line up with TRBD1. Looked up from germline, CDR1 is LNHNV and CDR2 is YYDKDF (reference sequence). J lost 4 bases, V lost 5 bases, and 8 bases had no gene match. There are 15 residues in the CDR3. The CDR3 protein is CATSAYRGPGETQYF. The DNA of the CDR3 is TGTGCCACCAGCGCCTACAGGGGGCCAGGAGAGACCCAGTACTTC.

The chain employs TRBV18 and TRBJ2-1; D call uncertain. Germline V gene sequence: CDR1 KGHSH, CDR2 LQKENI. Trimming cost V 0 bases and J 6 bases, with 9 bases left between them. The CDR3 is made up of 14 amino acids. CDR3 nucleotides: TGTGCCAGCTCACCACCGACTCGCCCCAATGAGCAGTTCTTC. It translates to CASSPPTRPNEQFF. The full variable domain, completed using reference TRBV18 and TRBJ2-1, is NAGVMQNPRHLVRRRGQEARLRCSPMKGHSHVYWYRQLPEEGLKFMVYLQKENIIDESGMPKERFSAEFPKEGPSILRIQQVVRGDSAAYFCASSPPTRPNEQFFGPGTRLTVL.

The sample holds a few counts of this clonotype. The chain's CDR3 is CAISEMGGYEQYF. The CDR3 DNA follows: TGTGCCATCAGTGAGATGGGTGGCTACGAGCAGTACTTC. J is TRBJ2-7 and V is TRBV10-3; D call uncertain. The CDR3 consists of 13 residues. CDR1 and CDR2 from the germline V gene are ENHRY and SYGVKD. Trimming removed 2 bases from V and 3 bases from J, with 8 bases in between.

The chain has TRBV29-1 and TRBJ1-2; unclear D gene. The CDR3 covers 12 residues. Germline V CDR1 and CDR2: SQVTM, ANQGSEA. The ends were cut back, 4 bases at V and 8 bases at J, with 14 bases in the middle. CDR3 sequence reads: CSVAQAGRGYTF. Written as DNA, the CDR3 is TGCAGCGTTGCTCAGGCCGGTCGCGGCTACACCTTC.

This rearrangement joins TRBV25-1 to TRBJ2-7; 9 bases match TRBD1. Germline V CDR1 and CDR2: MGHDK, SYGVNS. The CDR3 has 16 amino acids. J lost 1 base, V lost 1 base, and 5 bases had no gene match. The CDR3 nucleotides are TGTGCCAGCAGTGAATCGGCGGGACAGGGTTCCTACGAGCAGTACTTC. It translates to CASSESAGQGSYEQYF.

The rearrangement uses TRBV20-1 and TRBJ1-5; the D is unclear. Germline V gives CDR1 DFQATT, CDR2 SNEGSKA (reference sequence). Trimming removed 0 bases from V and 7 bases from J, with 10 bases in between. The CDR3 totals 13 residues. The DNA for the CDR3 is TGCAGTGCTAGAGAAACAAGCAGACAGCCCCAGCATTTT. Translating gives CSARETSRQPQHF.

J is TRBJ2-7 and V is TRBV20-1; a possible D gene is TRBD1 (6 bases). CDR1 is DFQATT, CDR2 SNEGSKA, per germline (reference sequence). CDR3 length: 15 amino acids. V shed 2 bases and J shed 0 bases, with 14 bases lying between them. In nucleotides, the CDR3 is TGCAGTGCTAGATCTGCAGGGGATAGCTCCTACGAGCAGTACTTC. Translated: CSARSAGDSSYEQYF.

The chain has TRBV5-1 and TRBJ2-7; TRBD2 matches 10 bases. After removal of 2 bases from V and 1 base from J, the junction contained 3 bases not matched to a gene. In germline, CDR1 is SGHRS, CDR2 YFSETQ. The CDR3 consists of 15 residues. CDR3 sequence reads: CASSLLAGRSYEQYF. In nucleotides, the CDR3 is TGCGCCAGCAGCTTACTAGCGGGGCGATCCTACGAGCAGTACTTC.

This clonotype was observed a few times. Here the CDR3 reads CASSYGDFDTQYF. The CDR3 nucleotides are TGTGCCAGCAGTTACGGAGACTTCGATACGCAGTATTTT. The chain recombines TRBV6-2 or TRBV6-3 with TRBJ2-3; D is ambiguous. The CDR3 sequence is 13 residues long. The V gene lost 2 bases and the J gene lost 6 bases, with 9 bases spanning the gap. Germline loops: CDR1 MNHEY, CDR2 SVGEGT.

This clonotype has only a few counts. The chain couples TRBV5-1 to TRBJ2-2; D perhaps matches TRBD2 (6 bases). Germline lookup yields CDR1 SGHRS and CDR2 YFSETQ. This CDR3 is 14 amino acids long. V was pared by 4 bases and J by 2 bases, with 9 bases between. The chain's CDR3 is CASSAGRNTGELFF. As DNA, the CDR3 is TGCGCCAGCAGCGCCGGGAGAAACACCGGGGAGCTGTTTTTT.

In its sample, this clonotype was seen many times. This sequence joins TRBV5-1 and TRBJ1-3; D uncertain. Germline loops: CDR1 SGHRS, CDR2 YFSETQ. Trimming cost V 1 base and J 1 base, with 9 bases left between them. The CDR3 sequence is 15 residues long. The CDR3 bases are TGCGCCAGCAGCTTGTCGGGGTCTTCTGGAAACACCATATATTTT. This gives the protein CASSLSGSSGNTIYF.

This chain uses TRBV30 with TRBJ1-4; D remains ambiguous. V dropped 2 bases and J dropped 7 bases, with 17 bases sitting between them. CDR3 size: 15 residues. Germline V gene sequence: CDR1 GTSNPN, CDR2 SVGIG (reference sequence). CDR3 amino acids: CAWSPLHSRIEKLFF. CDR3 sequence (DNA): TGTGCCTGGAGTCCATTGCACAGCCGTATTGAAAAACTGTTTTTT.

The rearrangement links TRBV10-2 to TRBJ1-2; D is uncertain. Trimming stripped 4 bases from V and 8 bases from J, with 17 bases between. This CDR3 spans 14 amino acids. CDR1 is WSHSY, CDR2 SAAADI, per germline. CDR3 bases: TGCGCCAGCAGTGTAGACCCCGCGGGGAGCGGCTACACCTTC. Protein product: CASSVDPAGSGYTF.

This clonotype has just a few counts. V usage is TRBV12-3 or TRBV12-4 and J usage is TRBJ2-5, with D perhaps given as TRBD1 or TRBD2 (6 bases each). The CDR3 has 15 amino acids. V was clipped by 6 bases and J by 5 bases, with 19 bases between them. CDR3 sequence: CASSLLGGAVETQYF. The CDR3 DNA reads TGTGCCAGCAGCCTACTGGGGGGCGCGGTGGAGACCCAGTACTTC.

The CDR3: CSARDTGGEPQHF. The CDR3 nucleotides are TGCAGTGCTAGAGATACCGGGGGGGAGCCCCAGCATTTT. The chain joins TRBV20-1 to TRBJ1-5; perhaps TRBD1 as D (5 bases). From germline, CDR1 is DFQATT and CDR2 SNEGSKA (reference sequence). The CDR3 totals 13 residues. Trimming removed 0 bases at V and 8 bases at J, with 11 bases between.

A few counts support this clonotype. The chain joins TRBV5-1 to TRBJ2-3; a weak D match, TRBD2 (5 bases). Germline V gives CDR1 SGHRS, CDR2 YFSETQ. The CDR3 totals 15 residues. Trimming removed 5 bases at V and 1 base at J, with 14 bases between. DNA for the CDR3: TGCGCCAGCAGTACCGGGATAACTGGCACAGATACGCAGTATTTT. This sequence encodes CASSTGITGTDTQYF.

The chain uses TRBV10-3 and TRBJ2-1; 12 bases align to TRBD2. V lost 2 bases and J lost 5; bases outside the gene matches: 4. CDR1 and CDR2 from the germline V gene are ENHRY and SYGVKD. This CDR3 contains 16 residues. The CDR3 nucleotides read TGTGCCATCAGTGAGGTGCTAGCGGGAGGGCACAATGAGCAGTTCTTC. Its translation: CAISEVLAGGHNEQFF.

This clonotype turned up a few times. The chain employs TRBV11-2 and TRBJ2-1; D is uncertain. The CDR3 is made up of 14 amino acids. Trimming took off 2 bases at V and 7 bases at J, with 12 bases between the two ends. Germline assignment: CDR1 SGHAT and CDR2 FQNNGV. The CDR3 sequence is CASSLRAGDNEQFF. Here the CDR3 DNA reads TGTGCCAGCAGCTTAAGGGCTGGTGATAATGAGCAGTTCTTC.

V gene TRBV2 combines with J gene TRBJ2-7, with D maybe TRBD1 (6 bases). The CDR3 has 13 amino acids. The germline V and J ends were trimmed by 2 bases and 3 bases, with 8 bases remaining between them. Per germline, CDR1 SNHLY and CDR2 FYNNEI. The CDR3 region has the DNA TGTGCCAGCAGTGAACAGGACAGCTACGAGCAGTACTTC. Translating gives CASSEQDSYEQYF.

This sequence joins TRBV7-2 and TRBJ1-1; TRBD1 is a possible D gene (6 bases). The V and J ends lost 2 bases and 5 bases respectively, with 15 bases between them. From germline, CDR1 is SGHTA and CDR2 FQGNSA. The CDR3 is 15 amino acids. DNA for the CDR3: TGTGCCAGCAGCTTAAATCTAGGGGGGCGAACTGAAGCTTTCTTT. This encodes CASSLNLGGRTEAFF.

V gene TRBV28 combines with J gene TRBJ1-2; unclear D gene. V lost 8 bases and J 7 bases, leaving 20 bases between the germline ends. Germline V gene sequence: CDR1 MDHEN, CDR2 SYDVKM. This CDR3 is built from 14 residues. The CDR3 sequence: CASCRQAGLAGYTF. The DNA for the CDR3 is TGTGCCAGCTGTCGGCAGGCCGGGTTAGCTGGCTACACCTTC.

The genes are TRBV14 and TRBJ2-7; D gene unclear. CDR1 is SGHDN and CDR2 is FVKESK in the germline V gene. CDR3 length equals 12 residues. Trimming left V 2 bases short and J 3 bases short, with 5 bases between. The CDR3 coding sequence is TGTGCCAGCAGCCAAATGAGCTACGAGCAGTACTTC. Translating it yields CASSQMSYEQYF.